This TCR beta chain comes out of a study of chemoradiotherapy in HPV16-positive cancers. Produced via immunoSEQ multiplex PCR; TCRdb's table is partial and in-frame only. The sample has tens of thousands of clones; 86% are singletons. V lost 5 bases, J lost 0 bases, and 3 bases lay in between. CDR1 is WNHNN, CDR2 SYGVQD, per germline (reference sequence). This CDR3 comprises 12 residues. This clonotype was sampled from a human donor with HPV-associated anogenital cancer. This material consisted of blood, taken from a patient who underwent chemoradiotherapy. The V call is TRBV10-1, the J call TRBJ2-3; no definite D call. As DNA, the CDR3 is TGCGCCAGCAGTTTCAGCACAGATACGCAGTATTTT. Its protein product is CASSFSTDTQYF.